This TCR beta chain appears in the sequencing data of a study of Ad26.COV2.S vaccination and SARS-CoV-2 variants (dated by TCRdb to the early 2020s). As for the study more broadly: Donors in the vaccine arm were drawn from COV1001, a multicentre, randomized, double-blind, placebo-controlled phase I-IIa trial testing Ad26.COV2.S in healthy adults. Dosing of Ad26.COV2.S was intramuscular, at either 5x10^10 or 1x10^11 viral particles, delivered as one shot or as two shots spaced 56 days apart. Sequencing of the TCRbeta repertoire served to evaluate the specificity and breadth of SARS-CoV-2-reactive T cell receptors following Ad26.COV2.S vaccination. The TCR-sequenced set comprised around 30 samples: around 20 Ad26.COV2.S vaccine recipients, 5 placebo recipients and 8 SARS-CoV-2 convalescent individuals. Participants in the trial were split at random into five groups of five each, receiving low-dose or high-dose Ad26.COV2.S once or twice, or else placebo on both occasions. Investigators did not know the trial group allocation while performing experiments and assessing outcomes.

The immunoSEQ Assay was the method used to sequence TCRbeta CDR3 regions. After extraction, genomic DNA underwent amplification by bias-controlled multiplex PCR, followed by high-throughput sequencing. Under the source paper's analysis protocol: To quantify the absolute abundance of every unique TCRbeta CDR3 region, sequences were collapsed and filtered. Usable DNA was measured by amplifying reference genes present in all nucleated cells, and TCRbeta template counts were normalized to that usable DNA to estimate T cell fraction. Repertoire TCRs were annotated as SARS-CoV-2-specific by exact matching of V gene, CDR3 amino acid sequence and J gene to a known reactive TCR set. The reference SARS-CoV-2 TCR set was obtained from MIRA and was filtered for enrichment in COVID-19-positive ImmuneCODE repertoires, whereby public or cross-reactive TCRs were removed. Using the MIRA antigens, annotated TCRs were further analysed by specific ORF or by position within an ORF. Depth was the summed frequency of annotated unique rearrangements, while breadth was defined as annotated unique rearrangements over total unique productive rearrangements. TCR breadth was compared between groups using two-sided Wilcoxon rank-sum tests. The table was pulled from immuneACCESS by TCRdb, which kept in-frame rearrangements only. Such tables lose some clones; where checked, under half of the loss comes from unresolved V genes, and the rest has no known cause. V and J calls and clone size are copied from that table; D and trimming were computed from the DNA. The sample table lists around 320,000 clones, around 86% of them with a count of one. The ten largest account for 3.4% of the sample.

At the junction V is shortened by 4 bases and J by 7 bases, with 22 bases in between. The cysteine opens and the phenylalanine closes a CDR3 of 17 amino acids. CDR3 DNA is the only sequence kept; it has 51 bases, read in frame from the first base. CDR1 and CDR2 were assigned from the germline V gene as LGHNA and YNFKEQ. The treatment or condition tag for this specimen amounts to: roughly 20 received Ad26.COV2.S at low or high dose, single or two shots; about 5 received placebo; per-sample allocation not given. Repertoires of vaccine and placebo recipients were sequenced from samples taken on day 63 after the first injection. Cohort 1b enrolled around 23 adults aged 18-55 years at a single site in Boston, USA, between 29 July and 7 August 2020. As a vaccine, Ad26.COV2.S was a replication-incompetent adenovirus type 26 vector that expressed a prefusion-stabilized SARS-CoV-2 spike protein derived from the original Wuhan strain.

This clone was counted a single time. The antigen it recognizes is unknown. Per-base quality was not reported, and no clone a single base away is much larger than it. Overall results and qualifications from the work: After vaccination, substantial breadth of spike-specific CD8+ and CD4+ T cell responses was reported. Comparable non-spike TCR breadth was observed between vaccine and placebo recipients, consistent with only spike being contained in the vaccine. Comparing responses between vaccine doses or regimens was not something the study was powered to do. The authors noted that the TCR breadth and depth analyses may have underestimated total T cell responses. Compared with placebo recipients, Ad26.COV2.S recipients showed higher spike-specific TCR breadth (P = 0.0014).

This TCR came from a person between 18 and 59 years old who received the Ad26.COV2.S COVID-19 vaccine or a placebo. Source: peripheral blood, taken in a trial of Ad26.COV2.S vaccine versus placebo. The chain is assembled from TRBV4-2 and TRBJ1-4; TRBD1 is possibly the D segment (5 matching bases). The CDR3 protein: CASSPGRLRGRSEKLFF. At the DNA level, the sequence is TGTGCCAGCAGCCCAGGGCGGTTGAGGGGAAGGAGTGAAAAACTGTTTTTT.